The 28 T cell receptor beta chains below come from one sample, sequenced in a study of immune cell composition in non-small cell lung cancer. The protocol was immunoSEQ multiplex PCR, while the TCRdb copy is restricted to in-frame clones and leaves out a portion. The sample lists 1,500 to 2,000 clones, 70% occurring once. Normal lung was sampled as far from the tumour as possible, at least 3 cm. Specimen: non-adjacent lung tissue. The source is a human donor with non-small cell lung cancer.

As DNA, the CDR3 is TGTGCCAGCAGCGCCAGGACTAGCGGACTCACAGATACGCAGTATTTT. Translating gives CASSARTSGLTDTQYF. The rearrangement joins TRBV7-9 to TRBJ2-3; 10 bases align to TRBD2. The CDR3 is 16 residues long. CDR1 is SEHNR, CDR2 FQNEAQ, per germline (reference sequence). V was pared by 5 bases and J by 2 bases, with 7 bases of the junction left unmatched.

CDR3 DNA: TGTGCCAGCAGTTCCCTGGGAGGTTACAATGAGCAGTTCTTC. This codes for CASSSLGGYNEQFF. The V call is TRBV27, the J call TRBJ2-1; perhaps TRBD2 as D (6 bases). This CDR3 is built from 14 residues. The V gene's germline CDR1 is MNHEY and CDR2 SMNVEV (reference sequence). The V end was cut by 4 bases, the J end by 4 bases, with 11 bases between.

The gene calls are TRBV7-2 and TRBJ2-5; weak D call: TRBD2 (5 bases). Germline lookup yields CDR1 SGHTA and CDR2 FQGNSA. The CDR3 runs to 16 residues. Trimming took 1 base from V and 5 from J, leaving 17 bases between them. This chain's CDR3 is CASSLERVRSRETQYF. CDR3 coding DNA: TGTGCCAGCAGCTTAGAGAGGGTGCGCTCTCGGGAGACCCAGTACTTC.

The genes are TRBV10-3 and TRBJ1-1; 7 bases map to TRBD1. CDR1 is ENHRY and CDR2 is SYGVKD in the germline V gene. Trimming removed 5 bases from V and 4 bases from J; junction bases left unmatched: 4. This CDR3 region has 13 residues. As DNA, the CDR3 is TGTGCCATCAGTCCCACAGGGGTCACTGAAGCTTTCTTT. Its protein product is CAISPTGVTEAFF.

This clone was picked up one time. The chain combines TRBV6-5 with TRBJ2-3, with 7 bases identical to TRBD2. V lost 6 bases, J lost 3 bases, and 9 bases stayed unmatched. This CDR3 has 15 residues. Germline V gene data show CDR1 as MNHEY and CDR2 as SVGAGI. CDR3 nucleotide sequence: TGTGCCAGCAGCCACACACTAGCGAGTACAGATACGCAGTATTTT. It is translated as CASSHTLASTDTQYF.

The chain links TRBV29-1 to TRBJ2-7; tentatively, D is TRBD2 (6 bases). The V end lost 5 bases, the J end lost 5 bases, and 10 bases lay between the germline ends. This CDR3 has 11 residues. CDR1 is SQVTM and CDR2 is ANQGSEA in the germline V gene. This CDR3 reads CSVYTGDEQYF. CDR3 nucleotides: TGCAGCGTTTACACGGGGGACGAGCAGTACTTC.

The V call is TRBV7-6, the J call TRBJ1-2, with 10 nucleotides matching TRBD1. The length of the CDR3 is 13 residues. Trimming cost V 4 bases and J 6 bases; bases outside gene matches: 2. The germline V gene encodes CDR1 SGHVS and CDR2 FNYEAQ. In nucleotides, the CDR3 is TGTGCCAGCAGCTCCGGACAGGGGGATGGCTACACCTTC. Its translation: CASSSGQGDGYTF.

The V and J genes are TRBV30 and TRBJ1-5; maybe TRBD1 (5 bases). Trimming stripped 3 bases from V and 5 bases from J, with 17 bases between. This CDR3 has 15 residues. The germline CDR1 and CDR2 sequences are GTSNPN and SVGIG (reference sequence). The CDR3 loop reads CAWSTPTGVHQPQHF. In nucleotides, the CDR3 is TGTGCCTGGAGCACACCTACAGGTGTCCATCAGCCCCAGCATTTT.

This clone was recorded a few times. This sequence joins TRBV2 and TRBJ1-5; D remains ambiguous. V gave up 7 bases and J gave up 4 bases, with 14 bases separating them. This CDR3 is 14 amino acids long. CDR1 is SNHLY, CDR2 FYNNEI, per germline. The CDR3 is CASTRSEGNQPQHF. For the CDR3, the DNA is TGTGCCAGCACGAGGTCAGAAGGAAATCAGCCCCAGCATTTT.

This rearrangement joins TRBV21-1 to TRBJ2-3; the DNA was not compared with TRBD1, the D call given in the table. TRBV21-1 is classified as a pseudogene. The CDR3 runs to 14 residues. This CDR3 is CASPWTADTDTQYF. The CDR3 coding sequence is TGTGCCAGCCCCTGGACAGCCGACACAGATACGCAGTATTTT.

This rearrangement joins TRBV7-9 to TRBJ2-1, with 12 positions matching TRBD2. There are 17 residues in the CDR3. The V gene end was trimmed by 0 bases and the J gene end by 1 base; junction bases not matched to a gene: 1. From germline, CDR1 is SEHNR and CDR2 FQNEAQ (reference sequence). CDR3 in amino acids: CASSLATSGGSYNEQFF. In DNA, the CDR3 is TGTGCCAGCAGCTTAGCCACTAGCGGGGGGTCCTACAATGAGCAGTTCTTC.

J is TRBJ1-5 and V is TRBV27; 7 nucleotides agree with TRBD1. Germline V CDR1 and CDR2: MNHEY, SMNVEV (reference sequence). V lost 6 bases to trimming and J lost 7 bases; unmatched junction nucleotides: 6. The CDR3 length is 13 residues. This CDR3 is CASRSHRGQPQHF. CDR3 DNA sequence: TGTGCCAGCAGGTCCCACAGGGGCCAGCCCCAGCATTTT.

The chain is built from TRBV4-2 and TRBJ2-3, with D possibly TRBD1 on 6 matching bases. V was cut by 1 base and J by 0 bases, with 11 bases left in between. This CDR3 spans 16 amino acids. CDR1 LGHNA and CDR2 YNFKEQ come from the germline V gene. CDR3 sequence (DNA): TGTGCCAGCAGCCAAGGCCTGGGGGCCAGCACAGATACGCAGTATTTT. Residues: CASSQGLGASTDTQYF.

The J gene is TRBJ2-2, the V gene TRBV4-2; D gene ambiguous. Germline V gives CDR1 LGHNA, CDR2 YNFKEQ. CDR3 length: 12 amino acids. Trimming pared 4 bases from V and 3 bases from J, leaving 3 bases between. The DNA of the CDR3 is TGTGCCAGCAGCCTCGACACCGGGGAGCTGTTTTTT. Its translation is CASSLDTGELFF.

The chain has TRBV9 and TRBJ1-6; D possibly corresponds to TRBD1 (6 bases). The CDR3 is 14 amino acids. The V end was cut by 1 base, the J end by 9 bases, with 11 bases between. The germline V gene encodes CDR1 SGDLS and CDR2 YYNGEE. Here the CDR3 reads CASSVNRDPSPLHF. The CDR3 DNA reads TGTGCCAGCAGCGTAAACAGGGACCCTTCACCCCTCCACTTT. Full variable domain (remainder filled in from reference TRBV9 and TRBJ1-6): DSGVTQTPKHLITATGQRVTLRCSPRSGDLSVYWYQQSLDQGLQFLIQYYNGEERAKGNILERFSAQQFPDLHSELNLSSLELGDSALYFCASSVNRDPSPLHFGNGTRLTVT.

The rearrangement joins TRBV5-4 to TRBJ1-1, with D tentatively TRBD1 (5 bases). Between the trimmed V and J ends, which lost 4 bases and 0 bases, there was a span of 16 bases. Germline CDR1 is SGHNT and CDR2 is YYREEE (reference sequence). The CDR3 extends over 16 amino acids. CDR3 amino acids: CASSGAQGGMNTEAFF. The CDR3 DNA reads TGTGCCAGCAGCGGGGCGCAGGGAGGTATGAACACTGAAGCTTTCTTT.

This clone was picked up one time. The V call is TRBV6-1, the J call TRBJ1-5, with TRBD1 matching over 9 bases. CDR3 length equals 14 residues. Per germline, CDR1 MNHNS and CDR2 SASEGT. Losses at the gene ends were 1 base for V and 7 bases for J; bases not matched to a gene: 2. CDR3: CASSEGTGVQPQHF. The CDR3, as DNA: TGTGCCAGCAGTGAAGGGACAGGGGTCCAGCCCCAGCATTTT.

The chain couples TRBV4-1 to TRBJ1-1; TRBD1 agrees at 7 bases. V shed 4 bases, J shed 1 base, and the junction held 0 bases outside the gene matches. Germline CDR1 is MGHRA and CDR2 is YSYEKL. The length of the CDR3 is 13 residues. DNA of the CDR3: TGCGCCAGCAGCCGGACAGGGAACACTGAAGCTTTCTTT. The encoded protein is CASSRTGNTEAFF.

The CDR3 here is CASSSMGQGAHEQYF. CDR3 DNA: TGCGCCAGCAGCTCGATGGGACAGGGGGCCCACGAGCAGTACTTC. This rearrangement joins TRBV5-1 to TRBJ2-7; 12 nucleotides line up with TRBD1. The CDR3 runs to 15 residues. With 3 bases clipped from V and 5 bases from J, the junction kept 6 bases outside the gene matches. Looked up from germline, CDR1 is SGHRS and CDR2 is YFSETQ. Supplemented by reference TRBV5-1 and TRBJ2-7, the full variable domain reads KAGVTQTPRYLIKTRGQQVTLSCSPISGHRSVSWYQQTPGQGLQFLFEYFSETQRNKGNFPGRFSGRQFSNSRSEMNVSTLELGDSALYLCASSSMGQGAHEQYFGPGTRLTVT.

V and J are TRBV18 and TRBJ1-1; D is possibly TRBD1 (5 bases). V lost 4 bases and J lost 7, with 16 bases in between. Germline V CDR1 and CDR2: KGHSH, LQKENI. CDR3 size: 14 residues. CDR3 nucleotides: TGTGCCAGCTCACTTCCCACTGGGGCAGTTGAAGCTTTCTTT. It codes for CASSLPTGAVEAFF.

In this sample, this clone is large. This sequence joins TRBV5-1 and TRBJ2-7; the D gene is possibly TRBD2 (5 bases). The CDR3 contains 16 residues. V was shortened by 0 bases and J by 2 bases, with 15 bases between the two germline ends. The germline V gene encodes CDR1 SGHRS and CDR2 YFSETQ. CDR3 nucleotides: TGCGCCAGCAGCTTGGTGACGGGGATGGGGACCTACGAGCAGTACTTC. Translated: CASSLVTGMGTYEQYF.

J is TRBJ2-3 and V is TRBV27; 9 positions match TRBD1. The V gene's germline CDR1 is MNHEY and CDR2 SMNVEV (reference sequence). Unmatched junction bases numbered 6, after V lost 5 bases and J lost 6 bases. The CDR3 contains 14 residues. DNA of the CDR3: TGTGCCAGCAGTCGACAGGGGGGATCGGATACGCAGTATTTT. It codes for CASSRQGGSDTQYF.

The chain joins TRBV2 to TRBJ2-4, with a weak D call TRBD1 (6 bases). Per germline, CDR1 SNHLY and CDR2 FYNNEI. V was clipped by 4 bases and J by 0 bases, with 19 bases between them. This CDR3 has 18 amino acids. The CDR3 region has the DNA TGTGCCAGCAGTGCTGGGACCGGGACATCTGAAGCCAAAAACATTCAGTACTTC. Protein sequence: CASSAGTGTSEAKNIQYF.

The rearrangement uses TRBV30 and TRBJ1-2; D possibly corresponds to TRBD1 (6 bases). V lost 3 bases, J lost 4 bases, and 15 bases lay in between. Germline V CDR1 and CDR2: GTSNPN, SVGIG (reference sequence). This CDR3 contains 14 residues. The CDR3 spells CAWSEDSSFYGYTF. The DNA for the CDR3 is TGTGCCTGGAGCGAGGACAGTTCTTTCTATGGCTACACCTTC.

The CDR3 region has the DNA TGTGCCAGCAGAACAAACGGGATCCAAGAGACCCAGTACTTC. This codes for CASRTNGIQETQYF. V and J are TRBV6-5 and TRBJ2-5, with a tentative D call TRBD2 (5 bases). Per the germline V gene, CDR1 is MNHEY and CDR2 is SVGAGI. CDR3 length: 14 residues. The V gene lost 6 bases and the J gene lost 1 base, with 12 bases spanning the gap.

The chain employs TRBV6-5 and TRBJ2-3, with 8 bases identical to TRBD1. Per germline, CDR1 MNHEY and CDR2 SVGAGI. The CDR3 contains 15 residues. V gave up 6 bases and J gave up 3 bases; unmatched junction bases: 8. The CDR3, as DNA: TGTGCCAGCAGGCGGACAGGGCTCGGGACAGATACGCAGTATTTT. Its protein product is CASRRTGLGTDTQYF.

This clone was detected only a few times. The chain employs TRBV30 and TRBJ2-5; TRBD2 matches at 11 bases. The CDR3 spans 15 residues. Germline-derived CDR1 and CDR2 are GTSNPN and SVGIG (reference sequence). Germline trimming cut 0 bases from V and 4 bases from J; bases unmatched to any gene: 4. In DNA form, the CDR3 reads TGTGCCTGGAGTGTACTAGCGGGGGCCGGAGAGACCCAGTACTTC. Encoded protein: CAWSVLAGAGETQYF.

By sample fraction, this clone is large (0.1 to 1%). In DNA form, the CDR3 reads TGTGCCAGCAGCTTAAGCCGCGCAGGGAAGCCCGAAGCTTTCTTT. Translating gives CASSLSRAGKPEAFF. This sequence joins TRBV7-2 and TRBJ1-1; D perhaps matches TRBD1 (5 bases). The CDR3 totals 15 residues. V lost 2 bases and J lost 8, with 18 bases in between. CDR1 is SGHTA, CDR2 FQGNSA, per germline.